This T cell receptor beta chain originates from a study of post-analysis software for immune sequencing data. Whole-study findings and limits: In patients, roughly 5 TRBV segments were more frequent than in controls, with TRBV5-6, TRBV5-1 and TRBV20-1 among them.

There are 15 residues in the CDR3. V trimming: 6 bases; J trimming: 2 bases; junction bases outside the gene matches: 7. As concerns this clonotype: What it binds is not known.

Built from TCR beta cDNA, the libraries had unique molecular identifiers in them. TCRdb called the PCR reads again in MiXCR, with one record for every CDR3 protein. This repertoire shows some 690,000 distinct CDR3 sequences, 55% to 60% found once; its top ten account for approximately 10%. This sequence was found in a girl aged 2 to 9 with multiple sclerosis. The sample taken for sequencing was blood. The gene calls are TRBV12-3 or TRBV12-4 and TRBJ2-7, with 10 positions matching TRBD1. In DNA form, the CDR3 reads TGTGCCAGCAGGTGGGACAGGGGTTGGCCCTACGAGCAGTACTTC. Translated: CASRWDRGWPYEQYF.